These T cell receptor beta chains were read from a single sample in a study of CD4 T cells in relation to SARS-CoV-2 and coronaviruses. Some clones are missing from TCRdb's copy, which holds only in-frame ones; the method was immunoSEQ multiplex PCR. The sample has 36,000 or so clones, over 65% seen once. These receptors lack a known antigen. Sample: memory CD4+ T cells from PBMCs, cultured in vitro. The origin of the receptors is an adult with COVID-19. CDR3s leave out the opening cysteine and the closing phenylalanine or tryptophan. The order of the fields is V gene, J gene, CDR3 protein.

v_gene: TRBV24-1
j_gene: TRBJ1-4
CDR3aa: ATSTSGDEKLF

v_gene: TRBV12-2
j_gene: TRBJ2-3
CDR3aa: ASRPMWVARTDTQY

v_gene: TRBV7-8
j_gene: TRBJ2-7
CDR3aa: ASSPGTNTYEQY

v_gene: TRBV28
j_gene: TRBJ1-6
CDR3aa: ASSLRGTGYNSPLH

v_gene: TRBV4-3
j_gene: TRBJ1-1
CDR3aa: ASSQDIIRGGEAF

v_gene: TRBV4-1
j_gene: TRBJ1-4
CDR3aa: ASSQGNSRIGEKLF

v_gene: TRBV5-6
j_gene: TRBJ2-5
CDR3aa: ASSSLYVAVQETQY

v_gene: TRBV3-1/TRBV3-2
j_gene: TRBJ2-3
CDR3aa: ASSLLEERTQY

v_gene: TRBV7-2
j_gene: TRBJ1-2
CDR3aa: ASSLDGGLPYGYT

v_gene: TRBV29-1
j_gene: TRBJ2-2
CDR3aa: SAAGAGGSTGELF

v_gene: TRBV7-2
j_gene: TRBJ2-5
CDR3aa: ASSLVLAGGPVEETQY

v_gene: TRBV6-5
j_gene: TRBJ2-7
CDR3aa: ASSYQTGAGEQY

v_gene: TRBV4-3
j_gene: TRBJ2-5
CDR3aa: ASSQDFSETQY

v_gene: TRBV5-1
j_gene: TRBJ2-1
CDR3aa: ASSLSLSGGEQF

v_gene: TRBV10-3
j_gene: TRBJ1-5
CDR3aa: AISESMAGNQPQH

v_gene: TRBV7-8
j_gene: TRBJ2-1
CDR3aa: ASSRRGGWYEQF

v_gene: TRBV13
j_gene: TRBJ2-1
CDR3aa: ASSLTLSSYNEQF

v_gene: TRBV5-8
j_gene: TRBJ1-4
CDR3aa: ASSLKKGGEKLF

v_gene: TRBV4-1
j_gene: TRBJ2-5
CDR3aa: ASSQVGSGGETQY

v_gene: TRBV28
j_gene: TRBJ1-3
CDR3aa: ASSSSRPTIY

v_gene: TRBV13
j_gene: TRBJ2-5
CDR3aa: ASSFGGRGETQY

v_gene: TRBV6-5
j_gene: TRBJ2-5
CDR3aa: ATSSPGLVQETQY

v_gene: TRBV19
j_gene: TRBJ2-6
CDR3aa: ASSIASSGANVLT

v_gene: TRBV10-3
j_gene: TRBJ2-3
CDR3aa: AISEGPTDTQY

v_gene: TRBV5-4
j_gene: TRBJ1-1
CDR3aa: ASSRSQPNTEAF

v_gene: TRBV6-1
j_gene: TRBJ2-7
CDR3aa: ASSEAFRYEQY

v_gene: TRBV27
j_gene: TRBJ2-1
CDR3aa: ASSLSARYNEQF

v_gene: TRBV28
j_gene: TRBJ2-7
CDR3aa: ASSLGGWSYEQY

v_gene: TRBV6-5
j_gene: TRBJ2-7
CDR3aa: ASSTRSLDYEQY

v_gene: TRBV19
j_gene: TRBJ2-3
CDR3aa: ASNPGTSSTDTQY

v_gene: TRBV19
j_gene: TRBJ2-1
CDR3aa: ASSIFVVAGETPDNEQF

v_gene: TRBV15
j_gene: TRBJ1-5
CDR3aa: ATSRDRGSNQPQH

v_gene: TRBV24-1
j_gene: TRBJ2-7
CDR3aa: ATSDPGTGSLYEQY

v_gene: TRBV5-1
j_gene: TRBJ2-5
CDR3aa: ASSLGLAGVETQY

v_gene: TRBV24-1
j_gene: TRBJ1-5
CDR3aa: ATSGPTGPLGPQH

v_gene: TRBV28
j_gene: TRBJ1-1
CDR3aa: ASRGLGTGRKNTEAF

v_gene: TRBV15
j_gene: TRBJ2-5
CDR3aa: ATSRDPGETQY

v_gene: TRBV19
j_gene: TRBJ1-5
CDR3aa: ASSNRVLYGQPQH

v_gene: TRBV7-9
j_gene: TRBJ2-5
CDR3aa: ASSSSGGETQY

v_gene: TRBV14
j_gene: TRBJ1-4
CDR3aa: ASSQYRGKLF

v_gene: TRBV6-2/TRBV6-3
j_gene: TRBJ2-5
CDR3aa: ASSRLAGETQY

v_gene: TRBV19
j_gene: TRBJ2-3
CDR3aa: ASSKDRVGADTQY

v_gene: TRBV10-3
j_gene: TRBJ2-3
CDR3aa: AISSTSGENTDTQY

v_gene: TRBV9
j_gene: TRBJ2-5
CDR3aa: ASSGTGGGETQY

v_gene: TRBV5-1
j_gene: TRBJ2-3
CDR3aa: ASSVEVAGATTDTQY

v_gene: TRBV5-6
j_gene: TRBJ2-4
CDR3aa: ASSLTGAKNIQY

v_gene: TRBV5-1
j_gene: TRBJ2-3
CDR3aa: ASRRERGTDTQY